The sequence of this T cell receptor (delta chain) was determined in a study of γδ T cells in repeated Plasmodium falciparum infection. Study-level information: Donors were malaria-exposed Malian children or age- and gender-matched Australian children. Samples were taken at baseline, before some infections, and 21 days after each.

About this clone itself: This is likely an artifact of a read error, given a far larger clone one base away. Other DNA sequences of this sample code for an identical CDR3.

TRG and TRD sequences were obtained from every sorted gammadelta sample. TCRdb redid clone calling on the multiplex PCR reads using CATT. The repertoire consists of tens of thousands of delta-chain clones, with 0.98% occurring once and the leading ten covering approximately 9.6%. The receptor's source is a pool of human donors (malaria-infected and uninfected, not separated). Sequencing was performed on gamma-delta T cells from blood.

The CDR3 DNA is TGTGCTCTTGGGGGAAAGGGCGTTAATCCAGGGGATTCCCCGCGTGGGGGATGCACCGATAAACTCATCTTT. This sequence encodes CALGGKGVNPGDSPRGGCTDKLIF. The chain combines TRDV1 with TRDJ1; 8 bases fit TRDD3. Here the J gene was assigned by germline matching of the DNA, as TCRdb has none. This CDR3 contains 24 residues. CDR1 is TSWWSYY and CDR2 is QGS in the germline V gene. V gave up 4 bases and J gave up 1 base; unmatched junction bases: 32.